A selection of T cell receptor beta chains follows, all from one sample in a study of cytomegalovirus exposure and HLA in healthy donors. Some clones are missing from TCRdb's copy, which holds only in-frame ones; the method was immunoSEQ multiplex PCR. The repertoire includes approximately 88,000 clones, less than 80% of them detected once, and more than 1.3% sits in the top ten. Sequences were obtained from PBMCs. These receptors were collected from a male donor in good health and CMV-seronegative. The CDR3 runs from the conserved cysteine through the conserved F or W. Fields, in order: CDR3 length, J gene, D gene, clone size, V gene, CDR3 protein, CDR3 DNA. The D gene is left open where the match is weak. Clone size, where shown, is once, few, many, or a class for clones that have expanded.

CDR3 length: 13; J gene: TRBJ1-2; D gene: .; clone size: few; V gene: TRBV6-5; CDR3 protein: CASTPRGASGYTF; CDR3 DNA: TGTGCCAGCACCCCCAGGGGCGCGTCGGGCTACACCTTC
CDR3 length: 14; J gene: TRBJ1-2; D gene: .; clone size: .; V gene: TRBV6-5; CDR3 protein: CASSEVGGREGYTF; CDR3 DNA: TGTGCCAGCAGTGAAGTTGGGGGCAGGGAAGGCTACACCTTC
CDR3 length: 15; J gene: TRBJ2-3; D gene: TRBD2; clone size: .; V gene: TRBV10-2; CDR3 protein: CASITTSGATDTQYF; CDR3 DNA: TGCGCCAGCATCACGACTAGCGGGGCCACAGATACGCAGTATTTT
CDR3 length: 15; J gene: TRBJ1-1; D gene: .; clone size: .; V gene: TRBV5-4; CDR3 protein: CASRPDGGWSTEAFF; CDR3 DNA: TGTGCCAGCAGACCGGATGGGGGCTGGAGCACTGAAGCTTTCTTT
CDR3 length: 15; J gene: TRBJ2-7; D gene: TRBD1; clone size: .; V gene: TRBV18; CDR3 protein: CASSPGTGLTYEQYF; CDR3 DNA: TGTGCCAGCTCACCAGGGACAGGGCTAACCTACGAGCAGTACTTC
CDR3 length: 15; J gene: TRBJ1-1; D gene: .; clone size: .; V gene: TRBV6-4; CDR3 protein: CASSEMGGQGTEAFF; CDR3 DNA: TGTGCCAGCAGTGAGATGGGGGGGCAAGGCACTGAAGCTTTCTTT
CDR3 length: 14; J gene: TRBJ1-4; D gene: .; clone size: .; V gene: TRBV27; CDR3 protein: CASSFYATNEKLFF; CDR3 DNA: TGTGCCAGCAGTTTTTATGCAACTAATGAAAAACTGTTTTTT
CDR3 length: 16; J gene: TRBJ2-1; D gene: .; clone size: few; V gene: TRBV9; CDR3 protein: CASATGGQATHNEQFF; CDR3 DNA: TGTGCCAGCGCGACCGGCGGGCAGGCAACACACAATGAGCAGTTCTTC
CDR3 length: 14; J gene: TRBJ2-5; D gene: .; clone size: .; V gene: TRBV11-2; CDR3 protein: CASSLSGVEETQYF; CDR3 DNA: TGTGCCAGCAGCTTATCAGGGGTTGAAGAGACCCAGTACTTC
CDR3 length: 15; J gene: TRBJ1-5; D gene: .; clone size: .; V gene: TRBV6-6; CDR3 protein: CASSYRSGNPQPQHF; CDR3 DNA: TGTGCCAGCAGTTACCGTTCCGGGAATCCGCAGCCCCAGCATTTT
CDR3 length: 14; J gene: TRBJ2-7; D gene: .; clone size: .; V gene: TRBV27; CDR3 protein: CASSPSTKIYEQYF; CDR3 DNA: TGTGCCAGCAGTCCCTCTACCAAGATCTACGAGCAGTACTTC
CDR3 length: 15; J gene: TRBJ2-7; D gene: .; clone size: .; V gene: TRBV9; CDR3 protein: CASSVGSSDTYEQYF; CDR3 DNA: TGTGCCAGCAGCGTAGGGTCTAGCGATACCTACGAGCAGTACTTC
CDR3 length: 14; J gene: TRBJ1-2; D gene: TRBD1; clone size: .; V gene: TRBV28; CDR3 protein: CATNSGTGGYGYTF; CDR3 DNA: TGTGCCACAAACTCCGGGACAGGGGGCTATGGCTACACCTTC
CDR3 length: 15; J gene: TRBJ2-1; D gene: TRBD1; clone size: .; V gene: TRBV5-1; CDR3 protein: CASSPRTGVYNEQFF; CDR3 DNA: TGCGCCAGCAGTCCCCGGACAGGGGTGTACAATGAGCAGTTCTTC
CDR3 length: 17; J gene: TRBJ1-3; D gene: .; clone size: few; V gene: TRBV9; CDR3 protein: CASSVAGTPYSGNTIYF; CDR3 DNA: TGTGCCAGCAGCGTAGCCGGGACACCGTACTCTGGAAACACCATATATTTT
CDR3 length: 15; J gene: TRBJ2-3; D gene: .; clone size: once; V gene: TRBV7-2; CDR3 protein: CASSGRDITRKTQYF; CDR3 DNA: TGTGCCAGCAGCGGCCGGGACATAACCAGGAAAACGCAGTATTTT
CDR3 length: 13; J gene: TRBJ1-6; D gene: .; clone size: .; V gene: TRBV7-3; CDR3 protein: CASSLRGEPPLHF; CDR3 DNA: TGTGCCAGCAGCTTAAGGGGGGAACCACCCCTCCACTTT
CDR3 length: 12; J gene: TRBJ2-7; D gene: TRBD2; clone size: .; V gene: TRBV29-1; CDR3 protein: CSAGGGTDEQYF; CDR3 DNA: TGCAGCGCTGGGGGGGGGACCGACGAGCAGTACTTC
CDR3 length: 12; J gene: TRBJ1-1; D gene: TRBD1; clone size: .; V gene: TRBV6-5; CDR3 protein: CASSGTGQGAFF; CDR3 DNA: TGTGCCAGCAGCGGGACAGGCCAAGGAGCTTTCTTT
CDR3 length: 16; J gene: TRBJ1-3; D gene: .; clone size: .; V gene: TRBV28; CDR3 protein: CATADPPGGSGNTIYF; CDR3 DNA: TGTGCCACCGCCGACCCACCCGGGGGCTCTGGAAACACCATATATTTT
CDR3 length: 16; J gene: TRBJ2-6; D gene: .; clone size: .; V gene: TRBV4-1; CDR3 protein: CASSQYDGTGANVLTF; CDR3 DNA: TGCGCCAGCAGCCAATACGACGGGACTGGGGCCAACGTCCTGACTTTC
CDR3 length: 11; J gene: TRBJ2-7; D gene: .; clone size: .; V gene: TRBV20-1; CDR3 protein: CSASPLGEQYF; CDR3 DNA: TGCAGTGCTAGTCCGCTCGGCGAGCAGTACTTC
CDR3 length: 17; J gene: TRBJ2-1; D gene: TRBD2; clone size: .; V gene: TRBV4-1; CDR3 protein: CASRLGLAPSSYNEQFF; CDR3 DNA: TGCGCCAGCAGATTGGGACTAGCGCCGAGCTCCTACAATGAGCAGTTCTTC
CDR3 length: 14; J gene: TRBJ1-1; D gene: TRBD1; clone size: .; V gene: TRBV5-1; CDR3 protein: CASSALGGAVEAFF; CDR3 DNA: TGCGCCAGCAGCGCCCTAGGGGGCGCAGTTGAAGCTTTCTTT
CDR3 length: 17; J gene: TRBJ2-1; D gene: .; clone size: .; V gene: TRBV19; CDR3 protein: CASSIPPGQETYNEQFF; CDR3 DNA: TGTGCCAGTAGTATTCCTCCGGGACAAGAGACTTACAATGAGCAGTTCTTC
CDR3 length: 16; J gene: TRBJ1-2; D gene: TRBD1; clone size: .; V gene: TRBV19; CDR3 protein: CASSIMGTGTAYGYTF; CDR3 DNA: TGTGCCAGTAGTATTATGGGGACCGGGACAGCTTATGGCTACACCTTC
CDR3 length: 13; J gene: TRBJ1-6; D gene: TRBD1; clone size: .; V gene: TRBV25-1; CDR3 protein: CASSDRGRSPLHF; CDR3 DNA: TGTGCCAGCAGCGACAGGGGCAGGTCACCCCTCCACTTT
CDR3 length: 16; J gene: TRBJ2-2; D gene: TRBD2; clone size: .; V gene: TRBV5-6; CDR3 protein: CASSRLAGTNTGELFF; CDR3 DNA: TGTGCCAGCAGCCGACTAGCGGGTACGAACACCGGGGAGCTGTTTTTT
CDR3 length: 16; J gene: TRBJ2-5; D gene: .; clone size: .; V gene: TRBV7-9; CDR3 protein: CASSLRDTKYQETQYF; CDR3 DNA: TGTGCCAGCAGCTTACGGGACACCAAGTACCAAGAGACCCAGTACTTC
CDR3 length: 16; J gene: TRBJ1-2; D gene: TRBD1; clone size: .; V gene: TRBV9; CDR3 protein: CASSELTGEGRDDYTF; CDR3 DNA: TGTGCCAGCAGCGAGTTAACAGGGGAAGGTCGAGATGACTACACCTTC
CDR3 length: 14; J gene: TRBJ2-5; D gene: .; clone size: .; V gene: TRBV5-4; CDR3 protein: CASSLWSSTETQYF; CDR3 DNA: TGTGCCAGCAGCTTGTGGTCATCTACAGAGACCCAGTACTTC
CDR3 length: 20; J gene: TRBJ2-2; D gene: TRBD1; clone size: .; V gene: TRBV5-1; CDR3 protein: CASRAPPLTGPLLNTGELFF; CDR3 DNA: TGCGCCAGCAGAGCACCGCCGTTGACAGGGCCCCTCCTGAACACCGGGGAGCTGTTTTTT
CDR3 length: 15; J gene: TRBJ1-2; D gene: .; clone size: .; V gene: TRBV6-6; CDR3 protein: CASSYEGRTNYGYTF; CDR3 DNA: TGTGCCAGCAGTTACGAGGGCAGAACTAACTATGGCTACACCTTC
CDR3 length: 13; J gene: TRBJ2-7; D gene: TRBD1; clone size: .; V gene: TRBV11-3; CDR3 protein: CASSLRTGDEQYF; CDR3 DNA: TGTGCCAGCAGCTTAAGGACAGGGGACGAGCAGTACTTC
CDR3 length: 13; J gene: TRBJ1-4; D gene: .; clone size: .; V gene: TRBV6-1; CDR3 protein: CASSQGYDEKLFF; CDR3 DNA: TGTGCCAGCAGTCAGGGGTATGATGAAAAACTGTTTTTT
CDR3 length: 13; J gene: TRBJ2-2; D gene: .; clone size: few; V gene: TRBV7-7; CDR3 protein: CASSSEGPGELFF; CDR3 DNA: TGTGCTAGCAGCTCGGAGGGTCCCGGGGAGCTGTTTTTT
CDR3 length: 14; J gene: TRBJ1-5; D gene: .; clone size: few; V gene: TRBV19; CDR3 protein: CASSVQGIYQPQHF; CDR3 DNA: TGTGCCAGTAGTGTACAGGGAATCTATCAGCCCCAGCATTTT
CDR3 length: 14; J gene: TRBJ2-1; D gene: .; clone size: .; V gene: TRBV10-1; CDR3 protein: CASSWSGSYNEQFF; CDR3 DNA: TGCGCCAGCAGTTGGAGTGGATCCTACAATGAGCAGTTCTTC
CDR3 length: 13; J gene: TRBJ1-2; D gene: .; clone size: .; V gene: TRBV19; CDR3 protein: CASSLGRGDGYTF; CDR3 DNA: TGTGCCAGTAGTCTTGGCAGGGGAGATGGCTACACCTTC
CDR3 length: 11; J gene: TRBJ2-3; D gene: .; clone size: .; V gene: TRBV25-1; CDR3 protein: CASSAYNTQYF; CDR3 DNA: TGTGCCAGCAGTGCCTATAATACGCAGTATTTT
CDR3 length: 15; J gene: TRBJ2-3; D gene: .; clone size: .; V gene: TRBV25-1; CDR3 protein: CASTQRGIITDTQYF; CDR3 DNA: TGTGCCAGCACCCAAAGGGGGATTATCACAGATACGCAGTATTTC
CDR3 length: 15; J gene: TRBJ2-3; D gene: .; clone size: .; V gene: TRBV5-6; CDR3 protein: CASSFPPQGIDTQYF; CDR3 DNA: TGTGCCAGCAGCTTTCCCCCACAGGGTATAGATACGCAGTATTTT
CDR3 length: 16; J gene: TRBJ2-3; D gene: TRBD1; clone size: few; V gene: TRBV4-3; CDR3 protein: CASSQEAGGYTDTQYF; CDR3 DNA: TGCGCCAGCAGCCAAGAAGCAGGGGGCTACACAGATACGCAGTATTTT
CDR3 length: 15; J gene: TRBJ1-2; D gene: TRBD1; clone size: .; V gene: TRBV5-8; CDR3 protein: CASSRQPDRADGYTF; CDR3 DNA: TGTGCCAGCAGCCGACAACCAGACAGGGCGGATGGCTACACCTTC
CDR3 length: 13; J gene: TRBJ1-1; D gene: TRBD1; clone size: .; V gene: TRBV29-1; CDR3 protein: CSVTGQGGTEAFF; CDR3 DNA: TGCAGCGTGACGGGACAGGGCGGAACTGAAGCTTTCTTT